The 10 T cell receptor beta chains given below trace back to one sample, sequenced in a study of beta chain features in type 1 diabetes. The investigators reverse transcribed all of the isolated RNA, so they sequenced expressed TCRB transcripts. Produced via immunoSEQ multiplex PCR; TCRdb's table is partial and in-frame only. Here the sample spans about 410,000 clones, 11% to 15% being singletons. Sequencing was done on a sample of naive CD4+ T cells from blood. The receptors were sampled from a man younger than 45 in good health.

This clone has more than one count but fewer than ten. The V call is TRBV29-1, the J call TRBJ2-3; D unresolved. Germline V gene sequence: CDR1 SQVTM, CDR2 ANQGSEA. The CDR3 contains 15 residues. Trimming stripped 2 bases from V and 2 bases from J, with 14 bases between. The CDR3 DNA reads TGCAGCGTTGAACGGGTTCGAGGACCCACAGATACGCAGTATTTT. It yields the protein CSVERVRGPTDTQYF.

The chain uses TRBV2 and TRBJ2-1, with TRBD1 matching 8 bases. V gave up 7 bases and J gave up 7 bases; unmatched junction bases: 9. The CDR3 loop spans 14 amino acids. The germline gives CDR1 SNHLY, CDR2 FYNNEI. CDR3 in amino acids: CASTRQGSANEQFF. CDR3 DNA sequence: TGTGCCAGCACTAGACAGGGGTCCGCGAATGAGCAGTTCTTC.

The chain links TRBV6-5 to TRBJ2-3; D is unresolved. The ends were cut back, 0 bases at V and 6 bases at J, with 10 bases in the middle. The CDR3 runs 14 residues. Looked up from germline, CDR1 is MNHEY and CDR2 is SVGAGI. The CDR3 nucleotides are TGTGCCAGCAGTTACTCGCGGTTAGGGGATACGCAGTATTTT. Its protein is CASSYSRLGDTQYF.

The gene calls are TRBV7-6 and TRBJ2-1, with a weak D call TRBD2 (5 bases). Germline V gene data show CDR1 as SGHVS and CDR2 as FNYEAQ. The CDR3 has 15 residues. Between the trimmed V and J ends, which lost 2 bases and 7 bases, there was a span of 15 bases. The CDR3: CASSLFDRGPNEQFF. The CDR3 nucleotides are TGTGCCAGCAGCTTATTTGACCGCGGGCCTAATGAGCAGTTCTTC.

This clone was detected a few times. J is TRBJ2-5 and V is TRBV5-1, with 15 bases aligning to TRBD2. The V and J ends lost 3 bases and 3 bases, in that order; junction bases with no gene match: 3. The germline V gene encodes CDR1 SGHRS and CDR2 YFSETQ. The CDR3 length is 16 residues. CDR3 residues: CASSSGTSGGKETQYF. The CDR3 bases are TGCGCCAGCAGCTCCGGGACTAGCGGGGGGAAAGAGACCCAGTACTTC.

This clone showed up just a few times. This rearrangement joins TRBV29-1 to TRBJ1-5; D gene ambiguous. Deletions cut 5 bases from V and 1 base from J, with 12 bases between. This CDR3 region has 14 residues. The germline CDR1 and CDR2 sequences are SQVTM and ANQGSEA. CDR3 protein: CSVSAEGSNQPQHF. CDR3 in DNA: TGCAGCGTTTCGGCCGAGGGAAGCAATCAGCCCCAGCATTTT.

The V gene is TRBV9, the J gene TRBJ1-1; D not resolved. The germline V and J ends were trimmed by 0 bases and 5 bases, with 11 bases remaining between them. Germline V gene sequence: CDR1 SGDLS, CDR2 YYNGEE. CDR3 length equals 14 residues. The CDR3 protein is CASSVEGGWTEAFF. The CDR3 nucleotides are TGTGCCAGCAGCGTAGAGGGAGGGTGGACTGAAGCTTTCTTT.

The J gene is TRBJ2-3, the V gene TRBV27; D ambiguous. CDR1 MNHEY and CDR2 SMNVEV come from the germline V gene (reference sequence). CDR3 length: 13 amino acids. The CDR3 sequence: CAIGGHRTDTQYF. The CDR3 bases are TGTGCTATCGGTGGGCACCGCACAGATACGCAGTATTTT.

This clone was picked up a small number of times. The rearrangement links TRBV11-2 to TRBJ2-1, with D tentatively TRBD1 (6 bases). Germline V CDR1 and CDR2: SGHAT, FQNNGV. Trimming cost V 0 bases and J 15 bases, with 15 bases left between them. The CDR3 is 13 residues long. CDR3 loop: CASSLDRSGASFF. The CDR3 region has the DNA TGTGCCAGCAGCTTAGATCGATCAGGGGCTTCGTTCTTC.

This sequence joins TRBV19 and TRBJ2-7, with TRBD2 identical over 8 bases. V lost 8 bases, J lost 4 bases, and 10 bases stayed unmatched. The germline gives CDR1 LNHDA, CDR2 SQIVND (reference sequence). The CDR3 covers 14 residues. Here the CDR3 DNA reads TGTGCCAGTCGTCGGACGAGCGGGAGTTACGAGCAGTACGTC. Translation gives CASRRTSGSYEQYV.